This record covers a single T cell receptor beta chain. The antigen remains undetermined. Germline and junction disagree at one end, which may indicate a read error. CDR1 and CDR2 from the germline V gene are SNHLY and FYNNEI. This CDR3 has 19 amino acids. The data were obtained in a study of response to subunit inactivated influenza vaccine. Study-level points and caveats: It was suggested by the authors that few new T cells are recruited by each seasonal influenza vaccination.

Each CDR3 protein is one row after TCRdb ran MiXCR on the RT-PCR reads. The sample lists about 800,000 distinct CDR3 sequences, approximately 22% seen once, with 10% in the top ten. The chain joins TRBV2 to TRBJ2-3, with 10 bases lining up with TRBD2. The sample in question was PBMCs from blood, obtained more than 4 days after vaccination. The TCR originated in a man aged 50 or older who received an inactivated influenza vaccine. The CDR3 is CTSSLAFSGGTTSTDTQYF. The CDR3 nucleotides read TGTACCAGCAGTTTAGCTTTTAGCGGGGGGACGACTAGCACAGATACGCAGTATTTT.